These 10 T cell receptor beta chains came from one sample sequenced in a study of Graves' ophthalmopathy and Graves' hyperthyroidism. RNA transcripts were the source from which TCR beta CDR3 regions were amplified. Following a first-round RT-PCR that used HTBI primers, a second-round multiplex PCR was carried out. TCRdb re-called the multiplex PCR reads through MiXCR, storing one row per CDR3 protein. The table shows hundreds of thousands of distinct CDR3 sequences, with 22% occurring only once. The sample consisted of peripheral blood. The receptors shown here come from a woman in her late teens or twenties with stable Graves' hyperthyroidism. Some clones in this sample may be carry-over from other donors' samples.

In the case of this clonotype: A much larger clone is a single base away; this may be a read error. The chain is built from TRBV12-3 or TRBV12-4 and TRBJ1-1, with a tentative D call TRBD1 (5 bases). Trimming pared 6 bases from V and 12 bases from J, leaving 20 bases between. The CDR3 extends over 13 amino acids. The CDR3 nucleotides are TGTGCCAGCAGCCTAAAGGAAGGGGCGCCGTCTTTCTTT. The encoded protein is CASSLKEGAPSFF.

The chain recombines TRBV12-3 or TRBV12-4 with TRBJ1-1, with 7 bases that match TRBD1. This CDR3 is built from 14 residues. J was trimmed by 3 bases and V by 8 bases; bases with no gene match: 9. This CDR3 reads CASGKQGFHTEAFF. CDR3 DNA sequence: TGTGCCAGCGGAAAACAGGGGTTTCACACTGAAGCTTTCTTT.

This clonotype appeared many times. The J gene is TRBJ2-7, the V gene TRBV12-3 or TRBV12-4; 10 bases map to TRBD2. This CDR3 is built from 14 residues. Trimming took 6 bases from V and 1 from J; bases not matched to a gene: 3. CDR3 coding DNA: TGTGCCAGCAGGAGCGGGGGGGGGTCCTACGAGCAGTACTTC. It is translated as CASRSGGGSYEQYF.

This clonotype showed up many times. This chain joins TRBV28 and TRBJ1-6, with 10 bases aligning to TRBD1. The junction had 5 bases not matched to a gene; V was cut back by 7 bases and J by 8 bases. CDR1 MDHEN and CDR2 SYDVKM come from the germline V gene. The CDR3 spans 14 residues. The CDR3 DNA reads TGTGCCAGCACTTCGACAGGGGGCGATTCACCCCTCCACTTT. This encodes CASTSTGGDSPLHF.

The J gene is TRBJ2-5, the V gene TRBV6-1; tentatively, D is TRBD2 (5 bases). Germline V CDR1 and CDR2: MNHNS, SASEGT. Deletions cut 6 bases from V and 2 bases from J, with 13 bases between. The CDR3 spans 14 residues. The CDR3 sequence: CASRILADQETQYF. CDR3 nucleotides: TGTGCCAGCAGGATCCTAGCAGATCAAGAGACCCAGTACTTC.

This clonotype was detected many times. The chain recombines TRBV19 with TRBJ1-5, with D uncertain. This CDR3 has 16 residues. The V gene's germline CDR1 is LNHDA and CDR2 SQIVND (reference sequence). With 3 bases removed from V and 5 bases from J, the gap between germline ends came to 17 bases. The CDR3: CASSIAVSVPHQPQHF. CDR3 DNA sequence: TGTGCCAGTAGTATCGCAGTGTCGGTACCCCATCAGCCCCAGCATTTT.

Remarks on this clonotype: At one of its ends the junction is not consistent with the germline gene, which may arise from a read error. The chain employs TRBV30 and TRBJ1-5; no clear D. Germline CDR1 is GTSNPN and CDR2 is SVGIG (reference sequence). The CDR3 is made up of 14 amino acids. The CDR3 DNA is TGTGCCTGGAGTGTAGGAGTTGGCAATCCGCCCCAGCATTTT. It is translated as CAWSVGVGNPPQHF.

This clonotype was recorded at least ten times. The chain combines TRBV6-2 or TRBV6-3 with TRBJ2-6, with D possibly matching TRBD2 (5 bases). V lost 1 base, J lost 0 bases, and 16 bases lay in between. This CDR3 contains 19 residues. Per germline, CDR1 MNHEY and CDR2 SVGEGT. CDR3 sequence reads: CASSYYRGLGTSGANVLTF. Written as DNA, the CDR3 is TGTGCCAGCAGTTACTATCGGGGTTTGGGAACCTCTGGGGCCAACGTCCTGACTTTC.

With regard to this clonotype: The germline gene is not matched at one end of the junction; a read error may be the cause. The V call is TRBV28, the J call TRBJ1-6, with D possibly being TRBD1 (6 bases). Germline V gene sequence: CDR1 MDHEN, CDR2 SYDVKM. The CDR3 consists of 17 residues. The CDR3 protein is CASRLPMDSYYNSPLHF. Written as DNA, the CDR3 is TGTGCCAGCAGGCTGCCAATGGACAGCTACTATAATTCACCCCTTCACTTT.

The table lists this clonotype with many counts. The rearrangement uses TRBV6-5 and TRBJ2-2; D call uncertain. This CDR3 region has 14 residues. The ends were cut back, 2 bases at V and 7 bases at J, with 11 bases in the middle. Germline CDR1 reads MNHEY; CDR2 reads SVGAGI. CDR3 in amino acids: CASSYQSIHGELFF. The CDR3 DNA reads TGTGCCAGCAGTTACCAATCCATACACGGGGAGCTGTTTTTT.